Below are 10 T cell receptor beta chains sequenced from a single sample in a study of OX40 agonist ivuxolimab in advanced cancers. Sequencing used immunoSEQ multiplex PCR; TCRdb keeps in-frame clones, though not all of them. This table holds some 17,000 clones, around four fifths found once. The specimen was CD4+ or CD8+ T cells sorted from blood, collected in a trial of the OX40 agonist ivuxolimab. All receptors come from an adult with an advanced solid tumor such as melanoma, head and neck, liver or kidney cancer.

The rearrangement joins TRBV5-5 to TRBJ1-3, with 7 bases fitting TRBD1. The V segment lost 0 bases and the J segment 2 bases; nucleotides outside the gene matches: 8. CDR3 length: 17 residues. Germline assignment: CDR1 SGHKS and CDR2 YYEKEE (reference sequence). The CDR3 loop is CASSLEEGAMAGNTIYF. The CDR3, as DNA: TGTGCCAGCAGCTTGGAGGAGGGGGCTATGGCTGGAAACACCATATATTTT.

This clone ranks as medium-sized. CDR3 in DNA: TGTGCCAGCAGCGGGGCTCAAGCCTACGAGCAGTACTTC. As protein: CASSGAQAYEQYF. The J gene is TRBJ2-7, the V gene TRBV9; no definite D call. Trimming took 3 bases from V and 2 from J, leaving 9 bases between them. The germline CDR1 and CDR2 sequences are SGDLS and YYNGEE. This CDR3 is built from 13 residues.

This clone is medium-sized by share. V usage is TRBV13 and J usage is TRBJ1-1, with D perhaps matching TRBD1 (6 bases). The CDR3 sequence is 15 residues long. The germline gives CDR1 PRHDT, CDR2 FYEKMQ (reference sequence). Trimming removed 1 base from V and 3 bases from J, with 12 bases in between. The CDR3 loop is CASSLASAGDTEAFF. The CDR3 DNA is TGTGCCAGCAGCTTAGCTTCTGCAGGGGACACTGAAGCTTTCTTT.

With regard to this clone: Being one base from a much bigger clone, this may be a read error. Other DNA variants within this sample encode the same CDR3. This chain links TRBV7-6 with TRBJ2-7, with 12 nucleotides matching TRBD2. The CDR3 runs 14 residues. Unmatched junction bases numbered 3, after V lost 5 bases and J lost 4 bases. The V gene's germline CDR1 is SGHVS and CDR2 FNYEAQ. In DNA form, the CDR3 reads TGTGCCAGCAGCCCCGGGACTAGCGGGTACGAGCAGTACTTC. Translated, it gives CASSPGTSGYEQYF.

In nucleotides, the CDR3 is TGTGCCAGCAGTTTACTAGTAGGAGCGGGGAATGAGCAGTTCTTC. Amino acid sequence: CASSLLVGAGNEQFF. This chain links TRBV6-1 with TRBJ2-1, with TRBD2 identical over 7 bases. Per germline, CDR1 MNHNS and CDR2 SASEGT. This CDR3 comprises 15 residues. Unmatched junction bases numbered 11, after V lost 5 bases and J lost 7 bases.

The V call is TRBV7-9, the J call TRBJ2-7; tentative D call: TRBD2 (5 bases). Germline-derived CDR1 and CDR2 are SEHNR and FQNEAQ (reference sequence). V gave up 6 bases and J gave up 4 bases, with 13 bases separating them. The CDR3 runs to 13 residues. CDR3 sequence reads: CASSPPRVYEQYF. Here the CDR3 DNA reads TGTGCCAGCAGTCCACCGCGGGTATACGAGCAGTACTTC.

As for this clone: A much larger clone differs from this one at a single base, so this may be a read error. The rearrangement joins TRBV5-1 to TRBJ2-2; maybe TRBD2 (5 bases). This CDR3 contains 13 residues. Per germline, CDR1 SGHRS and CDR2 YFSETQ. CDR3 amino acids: CATGKRWTGERFF. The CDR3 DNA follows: TGCGCCACTGGTAAGCGGTGGACCGGGGAGCGGTTTTTT.

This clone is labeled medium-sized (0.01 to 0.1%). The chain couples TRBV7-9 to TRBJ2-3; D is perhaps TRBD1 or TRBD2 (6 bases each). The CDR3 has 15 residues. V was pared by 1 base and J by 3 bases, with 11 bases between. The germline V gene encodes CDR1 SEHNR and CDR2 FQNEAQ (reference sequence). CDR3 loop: CASSLEEGGTDTQYF. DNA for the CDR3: TGTGCCAGCAGCTTAGAGGAGGGGGGAACAGATACGCAGTATTTT. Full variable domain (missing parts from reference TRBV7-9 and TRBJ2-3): DTGVSQNPRHKITKRGQNVTFRCDPISEHNRLYWYRQTLGQGPEFLTYFQNEAQLEKSRLLSDRFSAERPKGSFSTLEIQRTEQGDSAMYLCASSLEEGGTDTQYFGPGTRLTVL.

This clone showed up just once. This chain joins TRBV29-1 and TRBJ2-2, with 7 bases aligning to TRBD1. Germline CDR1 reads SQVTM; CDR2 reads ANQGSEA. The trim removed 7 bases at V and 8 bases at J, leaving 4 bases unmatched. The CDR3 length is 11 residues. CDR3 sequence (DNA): TGCAGCGCCAGGGGGATTGGGGAGCTGTTTTTT. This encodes CSARGIGELFF.

In DNA, the CDR3 is TGTGCCAGCAGTACTAGCAATCGCGAGCAGTACTTC. Its protein product is CASSTSNREQYF. V and J are TRBV27 and TRBJ2-7, with D possibly being TRBD2 (6 bases). The CDR3 runs to 12 residues. The germline V gene has CDR1 MNHEY and CDR2 SMNVEV (reference sequence). The germline V and J ends were trimmed by 5 bases and 6 bases, with 11 bases remaining between them.